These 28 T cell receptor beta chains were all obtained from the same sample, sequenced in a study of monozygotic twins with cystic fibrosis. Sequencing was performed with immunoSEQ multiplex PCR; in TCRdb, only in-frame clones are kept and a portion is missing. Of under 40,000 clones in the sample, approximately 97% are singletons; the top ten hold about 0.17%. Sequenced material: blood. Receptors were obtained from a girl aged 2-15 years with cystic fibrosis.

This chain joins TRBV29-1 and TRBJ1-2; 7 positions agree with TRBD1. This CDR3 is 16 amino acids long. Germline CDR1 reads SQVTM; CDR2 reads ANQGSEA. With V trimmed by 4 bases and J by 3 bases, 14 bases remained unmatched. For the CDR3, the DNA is TGCAGCGTTGTCGGACGGAAGACAGGGAAGGACTATGGCTACACCTTC. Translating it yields CSVVGRKTGKDYGYTF.

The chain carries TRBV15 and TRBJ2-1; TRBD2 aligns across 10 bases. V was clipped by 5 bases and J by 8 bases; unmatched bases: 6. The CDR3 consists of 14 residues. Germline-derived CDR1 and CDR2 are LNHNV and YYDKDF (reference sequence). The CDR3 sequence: CATSLTSGYHEQFF. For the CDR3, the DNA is TGTGCCACCAGCCTGACTAGCGGGTACCATGAGCAGTTCTTC.

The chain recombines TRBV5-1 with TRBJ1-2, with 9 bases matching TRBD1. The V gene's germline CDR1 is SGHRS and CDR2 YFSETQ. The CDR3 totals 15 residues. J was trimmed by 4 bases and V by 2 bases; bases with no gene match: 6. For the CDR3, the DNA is TGCGCCAGCAGCTTAAACAGGGGGCTGGGCTATGGCTACACCTTC. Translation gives CASSLNRGLGYGYTF.

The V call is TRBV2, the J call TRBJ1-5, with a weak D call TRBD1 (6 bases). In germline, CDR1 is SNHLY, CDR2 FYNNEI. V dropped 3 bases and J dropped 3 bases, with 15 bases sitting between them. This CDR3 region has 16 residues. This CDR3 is CASSDRGTGFNQPQHF. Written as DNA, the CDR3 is TGTGCCAGCAGTGACAGGGGCACGGGTTTCAATCAGCCCCAGCATTTT. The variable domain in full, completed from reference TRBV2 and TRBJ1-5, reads EPEVTQTPSHQVTQMGQEVILRCVPISNHLYFYWYRQILGQKVEFLVSFYNNEISEKSEIFDDQFSVERPDGSNFTLKIRSTKLEDSAMYFCASSDRGTGFNQPQHFGDGTRLSIL.

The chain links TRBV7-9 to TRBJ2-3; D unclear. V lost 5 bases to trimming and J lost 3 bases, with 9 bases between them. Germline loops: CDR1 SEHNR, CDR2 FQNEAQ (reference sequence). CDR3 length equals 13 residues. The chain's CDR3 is CASSAGATDTQYF. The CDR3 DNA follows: TGTGCCAGCAGCGCAGGAGCTACAGATACGCAGTATTTT.

DNA of the CDR3: TGTGCCAGCAGTCCTGGGACAGGCTACAGCTCCTATAATTCACCCCTCCACTTT. This translates into CASSPGTGYSSYNSPLHF. The V gene is TRBV27, the J gene TRBJ1-6; 8 nucleotides agree with TRBD1. This CDR3 has 18 residues. CDR1 and CDR2 (germline): MNHEY, SMNVEV (reference sequence). Germline trimming cut 5 bases from V and 0 bases from J; bases unmatched to any gene: 9.

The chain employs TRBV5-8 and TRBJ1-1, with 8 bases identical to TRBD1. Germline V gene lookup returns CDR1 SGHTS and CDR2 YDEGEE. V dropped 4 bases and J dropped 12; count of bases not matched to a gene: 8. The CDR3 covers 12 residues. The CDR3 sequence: CASSLSNRGTFF. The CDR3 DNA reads TGTGCCAGCAGCCTATCAAACAGGGGGACTTTCTTT.

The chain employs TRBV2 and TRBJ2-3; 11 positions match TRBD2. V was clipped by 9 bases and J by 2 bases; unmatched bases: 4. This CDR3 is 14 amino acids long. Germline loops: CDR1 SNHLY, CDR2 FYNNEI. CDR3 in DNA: TGTGCCAGGACTAGCGGGGACCTCACAGATACGCAGTATTTT. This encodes CARTSGDLTDTQYF.

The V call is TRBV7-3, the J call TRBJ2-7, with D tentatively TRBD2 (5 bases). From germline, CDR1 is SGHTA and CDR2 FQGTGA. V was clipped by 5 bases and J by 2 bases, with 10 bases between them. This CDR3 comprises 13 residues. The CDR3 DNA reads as TGTGCCAGCAGCCCGGCGAGGGCCTACGAGCAGTACTTC. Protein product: CASSPARAYEQYF.

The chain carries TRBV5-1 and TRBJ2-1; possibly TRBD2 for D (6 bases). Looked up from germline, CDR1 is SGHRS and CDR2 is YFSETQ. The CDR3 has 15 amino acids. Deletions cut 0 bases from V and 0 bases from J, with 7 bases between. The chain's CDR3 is CASSLDGSSYNEQFF. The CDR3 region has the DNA TGCGCCAGCAGCTTGGACGGGAGCTCCTACAATGAGCAGTTCTTC.

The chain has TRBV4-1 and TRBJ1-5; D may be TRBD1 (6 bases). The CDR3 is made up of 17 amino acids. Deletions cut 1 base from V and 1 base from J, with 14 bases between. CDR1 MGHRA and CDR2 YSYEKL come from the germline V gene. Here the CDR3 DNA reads TGCGCCAGCAGCCAAGTACTTCAGGGGATGAGCAATCAGCCCCAGCATTTT. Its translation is CASSQVLQGMSNQPQHF.

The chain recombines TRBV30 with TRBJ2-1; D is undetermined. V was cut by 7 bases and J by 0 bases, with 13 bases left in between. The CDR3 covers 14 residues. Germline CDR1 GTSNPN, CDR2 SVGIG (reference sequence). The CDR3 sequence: CASGRGSSYNEQFF. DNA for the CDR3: TGTGCCTCAGGACGCGGATCCTCCTACAATGAGCAGTTCTTC.

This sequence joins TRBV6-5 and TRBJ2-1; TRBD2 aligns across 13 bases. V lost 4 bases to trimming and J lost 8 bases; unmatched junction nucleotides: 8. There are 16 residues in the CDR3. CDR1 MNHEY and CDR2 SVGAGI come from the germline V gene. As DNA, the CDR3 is TGTGCCAGCAGTTCCCGGACTAGCGGGAGTGGTTATGAGCAGTTCTTC. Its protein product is CASSSRTSGSGYEQFF.

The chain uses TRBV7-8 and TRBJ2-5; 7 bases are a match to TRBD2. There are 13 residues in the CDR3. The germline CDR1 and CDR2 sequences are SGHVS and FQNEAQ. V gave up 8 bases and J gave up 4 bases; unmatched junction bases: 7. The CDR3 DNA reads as TGTGCCAGCTCGGCGGGAGCCCCAGAGACCCAGTACTTC. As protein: CASSAGAPETQYF.

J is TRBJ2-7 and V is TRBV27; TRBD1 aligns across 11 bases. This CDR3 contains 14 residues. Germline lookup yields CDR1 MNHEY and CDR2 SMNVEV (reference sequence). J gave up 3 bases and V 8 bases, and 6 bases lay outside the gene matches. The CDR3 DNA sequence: TGTGCCAGCGGGGGGACAGGGGGTCTCTACGAGCAGTACTTC. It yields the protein CASGGTGGLYEQYF.

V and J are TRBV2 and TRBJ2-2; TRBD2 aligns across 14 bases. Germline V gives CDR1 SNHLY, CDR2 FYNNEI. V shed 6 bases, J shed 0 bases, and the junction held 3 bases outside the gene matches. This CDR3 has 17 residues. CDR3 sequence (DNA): TGTGCCAGCAGGGGGACTAGCGGGAGTTCGAACACCGGGGAGCTGTTTTTT. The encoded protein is CASRGTSGSSNTGELFF.

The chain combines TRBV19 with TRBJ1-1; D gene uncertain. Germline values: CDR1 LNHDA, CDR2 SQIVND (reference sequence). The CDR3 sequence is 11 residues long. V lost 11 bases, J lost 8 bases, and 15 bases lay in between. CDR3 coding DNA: TGTGCCGTGTCAGGTGCCCTCGAAGCTTTCTTT. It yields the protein CAVSGALEAFF.

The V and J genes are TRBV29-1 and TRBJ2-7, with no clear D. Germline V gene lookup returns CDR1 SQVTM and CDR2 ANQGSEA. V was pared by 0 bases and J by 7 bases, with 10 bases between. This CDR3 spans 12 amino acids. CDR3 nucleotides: TGCAGCGTTGAAGATAGTAGTCCAGAGCAGTACTTC. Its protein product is CSVEDSSPEQYF.

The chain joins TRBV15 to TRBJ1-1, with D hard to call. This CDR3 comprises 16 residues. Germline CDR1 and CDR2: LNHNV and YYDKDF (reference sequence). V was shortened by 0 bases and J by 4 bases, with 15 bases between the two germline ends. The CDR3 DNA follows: TGTGCCACCAGCAGAGAAAACTTCGGTGGAGGCACTGAAGCTTTCTTT. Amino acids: CATSRENFGGGTEAFF.

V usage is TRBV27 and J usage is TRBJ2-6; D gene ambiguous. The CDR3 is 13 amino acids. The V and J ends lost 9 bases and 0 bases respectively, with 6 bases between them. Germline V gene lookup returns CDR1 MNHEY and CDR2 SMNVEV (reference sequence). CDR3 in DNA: TGTGCCAGTAGATTCTCTGGGGCCAACGTCCTGACTTTC. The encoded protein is CASRFSGANVLTF.

The CDR3 loop is CASSEFYAGVGEAFF. In nucleotides, the CDR3 is TGTGCCAGCAGTGAATTTTACGCAGGGGTAGGGGAAGCTTTCTTT. V and J are TRBV2 and TRBJ1-1; TRBD1 is a possible D gene (6 bases). The CDR3 totals 15 residues. The germline V gene encodes CDR1 SNHLY and CDR2 FYNNEI. With 2 bases removed from V and 8 bases from J, the gap between germline ends came to 18 bases.

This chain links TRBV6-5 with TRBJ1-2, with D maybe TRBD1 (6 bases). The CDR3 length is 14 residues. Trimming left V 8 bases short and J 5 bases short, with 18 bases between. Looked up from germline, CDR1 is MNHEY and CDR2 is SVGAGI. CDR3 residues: CASYGDTRFYGYTF. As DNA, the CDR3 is TGTGCCAGCTACGGGGACACCCGATTTTATGGCTACACCTTC.

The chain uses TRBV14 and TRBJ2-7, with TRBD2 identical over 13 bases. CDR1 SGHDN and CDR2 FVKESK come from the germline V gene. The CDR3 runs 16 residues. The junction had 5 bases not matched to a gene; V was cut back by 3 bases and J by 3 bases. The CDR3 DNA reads TGTGCCAGCAGCCATCCGACTAGCGGGAGGATCTACGAGCAGTACTTC. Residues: CASSHPTSGRIYEQYF.

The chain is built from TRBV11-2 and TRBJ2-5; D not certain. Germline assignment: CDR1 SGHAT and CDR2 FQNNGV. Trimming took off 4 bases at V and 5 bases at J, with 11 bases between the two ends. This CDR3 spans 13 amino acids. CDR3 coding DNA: TGTGCCAGCAGCTCCGGATCCTTGGAGACCCAGTACTTC. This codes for CASSSGSLETQYF.

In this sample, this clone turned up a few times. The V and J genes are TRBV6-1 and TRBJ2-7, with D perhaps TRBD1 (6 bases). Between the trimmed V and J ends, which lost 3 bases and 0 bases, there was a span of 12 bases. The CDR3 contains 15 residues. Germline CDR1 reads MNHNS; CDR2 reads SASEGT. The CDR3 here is CASSDVQGSSYEQYF. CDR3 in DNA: TGTGCCAGCAGTGACGTACAGGGCAGCTCCTACGAGCAGTACTTC.

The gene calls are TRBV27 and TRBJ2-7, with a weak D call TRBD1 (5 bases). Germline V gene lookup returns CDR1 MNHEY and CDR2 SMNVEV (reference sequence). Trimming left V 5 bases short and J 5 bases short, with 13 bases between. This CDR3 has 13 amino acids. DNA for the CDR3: TGTGCCAGCAGTGCTGACAGTCCCCACGAGCAGTACTTC. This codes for CASSADSPHEQYF.

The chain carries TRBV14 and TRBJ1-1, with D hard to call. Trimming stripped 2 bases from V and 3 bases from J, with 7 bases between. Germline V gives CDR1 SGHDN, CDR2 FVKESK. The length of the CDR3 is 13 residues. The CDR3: CASSQHLDTEAFF. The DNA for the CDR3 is TGTGCCAGCAGCCAACATCTTGACACTGAAGCTTTCTTT.

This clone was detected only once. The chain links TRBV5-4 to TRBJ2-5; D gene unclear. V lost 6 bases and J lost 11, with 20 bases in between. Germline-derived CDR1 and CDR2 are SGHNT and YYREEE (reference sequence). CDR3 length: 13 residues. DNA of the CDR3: TGTGCCAGCACCATACCACCCAGCCTCGCTCAGTACTTC. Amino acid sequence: CASTIPPSLAQYF.